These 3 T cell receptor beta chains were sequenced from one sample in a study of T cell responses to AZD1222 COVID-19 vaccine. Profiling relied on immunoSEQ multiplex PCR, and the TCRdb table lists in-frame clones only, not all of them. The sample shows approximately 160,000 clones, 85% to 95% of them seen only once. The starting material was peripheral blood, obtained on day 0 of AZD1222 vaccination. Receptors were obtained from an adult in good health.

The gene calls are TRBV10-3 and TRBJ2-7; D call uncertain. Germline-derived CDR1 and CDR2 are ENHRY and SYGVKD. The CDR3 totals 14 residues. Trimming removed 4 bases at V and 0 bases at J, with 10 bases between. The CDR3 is CAISGEPISYEQYF. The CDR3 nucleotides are TGTGCCATCAGTGGAGAACCCATCTCCTACGAGCAGTACTTC.

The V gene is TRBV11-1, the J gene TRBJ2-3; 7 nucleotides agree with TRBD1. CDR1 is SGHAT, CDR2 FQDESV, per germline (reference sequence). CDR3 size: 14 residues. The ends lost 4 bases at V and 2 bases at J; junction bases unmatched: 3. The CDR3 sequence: CASSSQGITDTQYF. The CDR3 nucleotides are TGTGCCAGCAGCTCACAGGGGATCACAGATACGCAGTATTTT.

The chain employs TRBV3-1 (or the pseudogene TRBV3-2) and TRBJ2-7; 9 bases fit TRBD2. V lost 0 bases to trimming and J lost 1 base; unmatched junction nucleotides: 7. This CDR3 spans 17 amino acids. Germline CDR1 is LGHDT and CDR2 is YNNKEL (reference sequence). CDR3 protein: CASSQDQLAGNSYEQYF. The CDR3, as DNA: TGTGCCAGCAGCCAAGATCAGCTAGCGGGAAATTCCTACGAGCAGTACTTC.